A selection of T cell receptor beta chains follows, all from one sample in a study of regulatory T cells in long-lasting Graves disease. TCRdb re-derived calls from the multiplex PCR reads in MiXCR, one entry per CDR3 protein. The sample includes some 450,000 distinct CDR3 sequences, roughly 15% of them seen just once. The same data also went into a second study, on T cells in Graves' hyperthyroidism and ophthalmopathy.

Sequencing was performed on peripheral blood mononuclear cells (PBMCs), taken at new diagnosis, from a patient treated with antithyroid drugs. The receptors were sampled from a woman younger than 45 with Graves disease. Each CDR3 is given with its conserved first and last residue. The order of the fields is CDR3 length, V gene, clone size, D gene, J gene, CDR3 DNA, CDR3 protein. The D gene is left open where the match is weak. Where a row states a size, it is once, few, many or the class of an expanded clone; other rows omit it.

cdr3_length: 16
v_call: TRBV10-3
clone_size: many
d_call: TRBD2
j_call: TRBJ2-1
cdr3_nt: TGTGCCATCGAGGAGGGGAGGGGTATGAGGTACAATGAGCAGTTCTTC
cdr3_aa: CAIEEGRGMRYNEQFF

cdr3_length: 13
v_call: TRBV18
clone_size: many
d_call: .
j_call: TRBJ2-7
cdr3_nt: TGTGCCAGCTCACCAAAGGGGGACTACGAGCAGTACTTC
cdr3_aa: CASSPKGDYEQYF

cdr3_length: 14
v_call: TRBV6-1
clone_size: many
d_call: TRBD1
j_call: TRBJ1-1
cdr3_nt: TGTGCCAGCACCCAGGGGGGGGGTTTCACTGAAGCTTTCTTT
cdr3_aa: CASTQGGGFTEAFF

cdr3_length: 15
v_call: TRBV27
clone_size: once
d_call: TRBD1
j_call: TRBJ2-7
cdr3_nt: TGTGCCAGCAGTGAATCCGGGACAGGGGTGGACGAGCAGTACTTC
cdr3_aa: CASSESGTGVDEQYF

cdr3_length: 17
v_call: TRBV2
clone_size: few
d_call: .
j_call: TRBJ1-5
cdr3_nt: TGTGCCAGCAGTGGGGGCAGGGGCATTATTTGGAAGCAGCCCCAGCATTTT
cdr3_aa: CASSGGRGIIWKQPQHF

cdr3_length: 13
v_call: TRBV5-1
clone_size: many
d_call: .
j_call: TRBJ1-2
cdr3_nt: TGCGCCAGTTTTACGGGGGCAGGGGATGGCTACACCTTC
cdr3_aa: CASFTGAGDGYTF

cdr3_length: 14
v_call: TRBV9
clone_size: few
d_call: TRBD1
j_call: TRBJ2-2
cdr3_nt: TGTGCCAGCAGCGCGGGACAGTTTCCCGGGGAGCTGTTTTTT
cdr3_aa: CASSAGQFPGELFF

cdr3_length: 15
v_call: TRBV18
clone_size: many
d_call: .
j_call: TRBJ1-6
cdr3_nt: TGTGCCAGCTCACCAAGTGCAGGCGGGAATTCACCCCTCCACTTT
cdr3_aa: CASSPSAGGNSPLHF

cdr3_length: 19
v_call: TRBV19
clone_size: .
d_call: .
j_call: TRBJ1-5
cdr3_nt: TGTGCCAGTAGTATAGATGCCCTTCCAGGGTGGACGGGCAATCAGCCCCAGCATTTT
cdr3_aa: CASSIDALPGWTGNQPQHF

cdr3_length: 16
v_call: TRBV27
clone_size: .
d_call: .
j_call: TRBJ2-4
cdr3_nt: TGTGCCGTAGTCTCCTTACAGGGGGGGATCAAAAACATTCAGTACTTC
cdr3_aa: CAVVSLQGGIKNIQYF

cdr3_length: 13
v_call: TRBV5-1
clone_size: many
d_call: .
j_call: TRBJ2-6
cdr3_nt: TGCGCCAGCAGTACCTGGGGGGCCAACGTCCTGACTTTC
cdr3_aa: CASSTWGANVLTF

cdr3_length: 14
v_call: TRBV18
clone_size: many
d_call: TRBD1
j_call: TRBJ2-7
cdr3_nt: TGTGCCAGCTCACCATCTCCACAGGGGGACGAGCAGTACTTC
cdr3_aa: CASSPSPQGDEQYF

cdr3_length: 14
v_call: TRBV28
clone_size: many
d_call: .
j_call: TRBJ2-3
cdr3_nt: TGTGCCAGCAGTTATACCACCGAGCATCATACGCAGTATTTT
cdr3_aa: CASSYTTEHHTQYF

cdr3_length: 15
v_call: TRBV9
clone_size: few
d_call: TRBD1
j_call: TRBJ1-4
cdr3_nt: TGTGCCAGCAGCACGGAACAGGGGGCTAATGAAAAACTGTTTTTT
cdr3_aa: CASSTEQGANEKLFF

cdr3_length: 17
v_call: TRBV7-2
clone_size: .
d_call: TRBD1
j_call: TRBJ1-3
cdr3_nt: TGTGCCAGCAGCTTAACTTACCAGGGGGCGCGAGGAAACACCATATATTTT
cdr3_aa: CASSLTYQGARGNTIYF

cdr3_length: 17
v_call: TRBV11-2
clone_size: .
d_call: .
j_call: TRBJ1-4
cdr3_nt: TGTGCCAGCAGCTTAGCTTGGGACGGCCCTTTTCGTGAAAAACTGTTTTTT
cdr3_aa: CASSLAWDGPFREKLFF

cdr3_length: 14
v_call: TRBV6-9
clone_size: .
d_call: .
j_call: TRBJ2-7
cdr3_nt: TGTGCCAGCAGTTCCCGGACGGATGACCACGAGCAGTACTTC
cdr3_aa: CASSSRTDDHEQYF

cdr3_length: 16
v_call: TRBV7-6
clone_size: .
d_call: .
j_call: TRBJ1-5
cdr3_nt: TGTGCCAGCAGCTTAGGAATGGGGACGGGCAATCAGCCCCAGCATTTT
cdr3_aa: CASSLGMGTGNQPQHF

cdr3_length: 13
v_call: TRBV6-1
clone_size: many
d_call: .
j_call: TRBJ1-5
cdr3_nt: TGTGCCAGCAGCCTTCAAGTAGATCAGCCCCAGCATTTT
cdr3_aa: CASSLQVDQPQHF

cdr3_length: 17
v_call: TRBV4-3
clone_size: few
d_call: .
j_call: TRBJ2-7
cdr3_nt: TGCGCCAGCAGCCAAGATCTGGGCGGTCCTAGCTCCTACGAGCAGTACTTC
cdr3_aa: CASSQDLGGPSSYEQYF

cdr3_length: 11
v_call: TRBV10-3
clone_size: .
d_call: .
j_call: TRBJ2-1
cdr3_nt: TGTGCCACCGTGGGGGAGGCATATGGGATCTTC
cdr3_aa: CATVGEAYGIF

cdr3_length: 14
v_call: TRBV6-1
clone_size: .
d_call: .
j_call: TRBJ1-2
cdr3_nt: TGTGCCAGCAGACCTGGGGGAGGGGACTATGGCTACACCTTC
cdr3_aa: CASRPGGGDYGYTF

cdr3_length: 15
v_call: TRBV5-1
clone_size: few
d_call: .
j_call: TRBJ2-2
cdr3_nt: TGCGCCAGCAGGCTCGGGAATATCAACACCGGGGAGCTGTTTTTT
cdr3_aa: CASRLGNINTGELFF

cdr3_length: 13
v_call: TRBV28
clone_size: many
d_call: .
j_call: TRBJ2-7
cdr3_nt: TGTGCCAGCAGTCCGAATGCCAGGGACGAGCAGTACTTC
cdr3_aa: CASSPNARDEQYF

cdr3_length: 13
v_call: TRBV11-2
clone_size: many
d_call: .
j_call: TRBJ2-1
cdr3_nt: TGTGCCAGCAGAACCCCGGGGGCTAATGAGCAGTTCTTC
cdr3_aa: CASRTPGANEQFF

cdr3_length: 13
v_call: TRBV14
clone_size: few
d_call: .
j_call: TRBJ2-7
cdr3_nt: TGTGCCAGCAGCCAAGACCTCAGGGACGAGCAGTACTTC
cdr3_aa: CASSQDLRDEQYF

cdr3_length: 14
v_call: TRBV29-1
clone_size: few
d_call: .
j_call: TRBJ1-2
cdr3_nt: TGCAGCGTTTCAGCAGGGGCGACTAGCTATGGCTACACCTTC
cdr3_aa: CSVSAGATSYGYTF

cdr3_length: 16
v_call: TRBV5-1
clone_size: few
d_call: .
j_call: TRBJ2-7
cdr3_nt: TGCGCCAGCAGCTTGGTTTCTGCGGGACGCCCCTACGAGCAGTACTTC
cdr3_aa: CASSLVSAGRPYEQYF

cdr3_length: 14
v_call: TRBV20-1
clone_size: few
d_call: TRBD2
j_call: TRBJ2-7
cdr3_nt: TGCAGTGTACCCCTCCTAGCGGGCGAATACGAGCAGTACTTC
cdr3_aa: CSVPLLAGEYEQYF